This paragraph reports one T cell receptor (beta chain). Germline CDR1 reads MGHDK; CDR2 reads SYGVNS. V lost 3 bases and J lost 1, with 12 bases in between. The CDR3 extends over 15 amino acids. Repertoires were generated with immunoSEQ multiplex PCR, while TCRdb's copy carries only in-frame clones and drops some. The sample yields more than 45,000 clones, over 75% seen once. The data originate from a study of blood T cell repertoires in COVID-19. Study context: Whether acute or convalescent, the COVID-19 samples came from the United States, Italy and Spain. From T cells, B-cell-depleted T cells, or PBMCs came the material, which was cDNA or gDNA.

This clonotype originated in a human donor with active COVID-19. The donor label of this sample is uncertain. Sequencing used peripheral blood. The rearrangement links TRBV25-1 to TRBJ2-5, with a weak D call TRBD2 (6 bases). In nucleotides, the CDR3 is TGTGCCAGCAGTGACCAAGGAGGGCGCCAAGAGACCCAGTACTTC. Translating it yields CASSDQGGRQETQYF.